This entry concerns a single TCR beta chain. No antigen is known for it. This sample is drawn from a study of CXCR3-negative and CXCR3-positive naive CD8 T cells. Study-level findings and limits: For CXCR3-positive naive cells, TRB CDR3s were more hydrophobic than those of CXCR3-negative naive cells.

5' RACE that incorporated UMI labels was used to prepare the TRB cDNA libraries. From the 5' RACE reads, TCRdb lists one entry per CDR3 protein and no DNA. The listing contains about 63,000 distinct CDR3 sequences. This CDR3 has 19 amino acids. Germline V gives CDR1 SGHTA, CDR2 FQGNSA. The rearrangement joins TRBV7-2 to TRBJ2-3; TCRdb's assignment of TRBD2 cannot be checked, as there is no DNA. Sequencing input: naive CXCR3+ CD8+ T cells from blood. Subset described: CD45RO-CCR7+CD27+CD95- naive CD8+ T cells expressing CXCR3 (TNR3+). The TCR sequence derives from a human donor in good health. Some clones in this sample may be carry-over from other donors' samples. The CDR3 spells CASSLLLLAGGQGTDTQYF.